These T cell receptor beta chains were read from a single sample in a study of T cells in Graves' hyperthyroidism and ophthalmopathy. TCRdb analysed the multiplex PCR reads with MiXCR anew, one entry per CDR3 protein. The table records roughly 740,000 distinct CDR3 sequences, around 15% of them present only once. What was sequenced was blood. The receptors were sampled from a young man with Graves' hyperthyroidism. CDR3s include the opening cysteine and the closing phenylalanine or tryptophan. The order of the fields is J gene, V gene, clone size, D gene, CDR3 protein, CDR3 DNA. A D gene is named only where the DNA matches it firmly. A clone size is listed for some rows: how often the clone was seen (once, few, many), or a class if it is expanded.

TRBJ2-2	TRBV6-5	few	TRBD1	CASSYRSGGNTGELFF	TGTGCCAGCAGTTACCGATCAGGGGGGAACACCGGGGAGCTGTTTTTT
TRBJ2-7	TRBV9	.	TRBD1	CASSLDRDRGFHEQYF	TGCGCCAGCAGCTTAGACCGGGACAGGGGATTCCACGAGCAGTACTTC
TRBJ2-6	TRBV29-1	few	TRBD1	CSVVYRLDRVPASGANVLTF	TGCAGCGTCGTTTATAGGTTGGACAGGGTCCCAGCCTCTGGGGCCAACGTCCTGACTTTC
TRBJ2-3	TRBV11-2	many	TRBD2	CASSLRSDRGGLAAEVSTDTQYF	TGTGCCAGCAGCTTAAGATCCGATCGTGGCGGACTAGCGGCCGAGGTTAGCACAGATACGCAGTATTTT
TRBJ2-5	TRBV4-1	few	TRBD1	CASSQGKTGNGETQYF	TGCGCCAGCAGCCAAGGCAAGACAGGGAATGGGGAGACCCAGTACTTC
TRBJ2-7	TRBV6-2/TRBV6-3	many	.	CASSDRDTLSYEQYF	TGTGCCAGCAGTGACCGGGACACCCTCTCCTACGAGCAGTACTTC
TRBJ1-5	TRBV6-1	.	.	CASSEESWGAGQPQHF	TGTGCCAGCAGTGAAGAGTCCTGGGGGGCCGGTCAGCCCCAGCATTTT
TRBJ2-5	TRBV7-8	many	TRBD2	CASSLVLAGTQETQYF	TGTGCCAGCAGCTTAGTGCTAGCGGGGACCCAAGAGACCCAGTACTTC
TRBJ2-7	TRBV6-5	.	.	CASSYGGMEEQYF	TGTGCCAGCAGTTATGGAGGGATGGAGGAGCAGTACTTC
TRBJ1-1	TRBV7-9	many	.	CASSWIATGLAFF	TGTGCCAGCAGCTGGATAGCCACAGGGTTAGCTTTCTTT
TRBJ1-1	TRBV2	.	.	CANSETRDRAFF	TGTGCCAACAGTGAAACGCGGGATCGGGCTTTCTTT
TRBJ2-4	TRBV28	.	.	CASLGGHGNIQYF	TGTGCCAGCCTGGGGGGGCATGGAAACATTCAGTACTTC
TRBJ1-1	TRBV29-1	.	.	CSVGVGFTEAFF	TGCAGCGTTGGGGTGGGATTCACTGAAGCTTTCTTT
TRBJ1-2	TRBV9	.	.	CASSGKEGTYGYTF	TGTGCCAGCAGCGGAAAGGAGGGTACCTATGGCTACACCTTC
TRBJ1-1	TRBV18	many	.	CASSPNSGAGTEAFF	TGTGCCAGCTCGCCAAACAGCGGGGCTGGCACTGAAGCTTTCTTT
TRBJ2-2	TRBV5-6	.	.	CASSLVVGASTGELFF	TGTGCCAGCAGCTTGGTTGTAGGGGCCTCCACCGGGGAGCTGTTTTTT
TRBJ2-1	TRBV30	many	TRBD2	CAWSLGLAGVNEQFF	TGTGCCTGGAGCCTCGGACTAGCGGGAGTTAATGAGCAGTTCTTC
TRBJ2-5	TRBV5-1	.	TRBD2	CASSLAAGVTYQETQYF	TGCGCCAGCAGCTTGGCAGCGGGAGTTACGTACCAAGAGACCCAGTACTTC
TRBJ2-5	TRBV7-8	.	TRBD1	CASSLQGARETQYF	TGTGCCAGCAGCTTACAGGGGGCGAGGGAGACCCAGTACTTC
TRBJ2-7	TRBV20-1	few	TRBD2	CSARDILAGYEQYF	TGCAGTGCTAGAGACATACTAGCGGGCTACGAGCAGTACTTC
TRBJ2-7	TRBV11-3	.	.	CASSLGVAASIMEQYF	TGTGCCAGCAGCTTGGGGGTGGCGGCCTCTATAATGGAGCAGTACTTC
TRBJ2-1	TRBV6-1	few	.	CASTHFSYNEQFF	TGTGCCAGCACCCATTTTTCCTACAATGAGCAGTTCTTC
TRBJ2-2	TRBV11-2	few	.	CASSESPWPNTGELFF	TGTGCCAGCAGCGAATCCCCTTGGCCGAACACCGGGGAGCTGTTTTTT
TRBJ1-1	TRBV7-9	many	.	CASSLAQGNTEAFF	TGTGCCAGCAGCTTAGCTCAAGGGAACACTGAAGCTTTCTTT
TRBJ1-2	TRBV27	few	.	CASSSGRRGGYTF	TGTGCCAGCAGCTCCGGCCGGAGAGGTGGCTACACCTTC
TRBJ2-5	TRBV3-1	many	.	CASSQFQETQYF	TGTGCCAGCAGCCAATTTCAAGAGACCCAGTACTTC
TRBJ2-7	TRBV5-5	.	.	CASSLAVFYEQYF	TGTGCCAGCAGCTTGGCGGTCTTCTACGAGCAGTACTTC
TRBJ2-5	TRBV29-1	.	TRBD1	CSAGRTGGLVRETQYF	TGCAGCGCCGGTCGGACAGGGGGCTTAGTAAGGGAGACCCAGTACTTC